This record concerns one T cell receptor (beta chain) sequence. As yet, its antigen is unknown. The sample originates from a study of cytomegalovirus exposure and HLA in healthy donors. Study context: Researchers found that approximately 85% of about 400 genotyped donors fell within the Caucasian-associated ancestry cluster. Study-level findings and limits: A missense variant in DCLRE1C was later tied to TCR beta V- and J-gene trimming.

The V gene's germline CDR1 is MNHEY and CDR2 SVGAGI. The length of the CDR3 is 14 residues. The V gene lost 7 bases and the J gene lost 7 bases, with 16 bases spanning the gap. The PCR ran on 60 Vbeta and 13 Jbeta primers. Using immunoSEQ multiplex PCR, the repertoire was profiled, and TCRdb retains in-frame clones only, with some absent. The sample contains about 200,000 clones, about 88% of which appear only once. While unrecorded immune exposures were likely, the donors were nominally healthy when sampled. This clonotype was obtained from a woman aged 30 to 39 in good health and CMV-seronegative. The gene calls are TRBV6-5 and TRBJ2-2, with D possibly being TRBD1 (5 bases). Sequenced material: PBMCs. The CDR3, as DNA: TGTGCCAGCATCGCCACTTGGGGCCACGGGGAGCTGTTTTTT. Protein: CASIATWGHGELFF.